The clone carrying this T cell receptor (beta chain) was counted many times. Its antigen is not identified. This entry belongs to a study of blood T cells in healthy people across ages. General study results and limits: Diversity of TCR beta per million T cells declined in a roughly linear way with age.

Peripheral blood was drawn, around 9.3 milliliters per donor. No fewer than 6 micrograms of total RNA were isolated from every sample. The CDR3 is made up of 15 amino acids. Germline V lookup: CDR1 KGHDR, CDR2 SFDVKD. J lost 5 bases, V lost 8 bases, and 8 bases had no gene match. It was with a sample-barcoded 5' primer and a J-beta primer mix that a second PCR of roughly 6 to 11 cycles was run. The template-switch adaptor, which had 12 random nucleotides, put a tag on each cDNA molecule. Each CDR3 protein gets one entry after TCRdb re-called the 5' RACE reads with MiXCR. This repertoire shows about 620,000 distinct CDR3 sequences, over 40% found once; its top ten account for roughly 12%.

Sequencing used blood. This chain uses TRBV24-1 with TRBJ2-1; 10 bases fit TRBD1. The sequence came from a woman of 80 years or more in good health. CDR3 coding DNA: TGTGCCACCACTGTGGGACAGGGGAACCACAATGAGCAGTTCTTC. Its translation is CATTVGQGNHNEQFF.